This T cell receptor beta chain emerged from a study of shared clonotypes between healthy human individuals. A note on this clone: The antigen is not known. Other DNA sequences from this sample encode an identical CDR3 as well.

The CDR3 sequence is 13 residues long. Germline loops: CDR1 KGHSH, CDR2 LQKENI. Trimming removed 4 bases at V and 2 bases at J, with 6 bases between. Overall study results and limits: With a handful of donors compared, roughly 5% of naive CD4 clonotypes were shared. Rarefaction indicated that sorted-subset sequencing remained incomplete although depth was large.

Sorted-subset replicate PCR reactions contained roughly 200 ng DNA, corresponding to roughly 29,000 T cell genomes. Sequenced by immunoSEQ multiplex PCR; TCRdb stores in-frame clones only, minus some. The sample has under 1,900,000 clones; about 98.5% are singletons. The sequence derives from a man between 25 and 39 years old in good health. This sequence joins TRBV18 and TRBJ1-5; D ambiguous. Sequencing was done on a sample of naive CD4+ T cells sorted from blood. Subset in this sample: CD45RA+ positively selected. The CDR3 sequence is CASSREGNQPQHF. The CDR3 coding sequence is TGTGCCAGCTCACGGGAAGGCAATCAGCCCCAGCATTTT.